This TCR beta chain stems from a study of cytomegalovirus exposure and HLA in healthy donors. Study-wide context: From donors who were HLA-typed, an early data release held 70 million to 90 million unique TCRs. Broader study findings: In vitro, three CMV-associated chains proved specific for CMV antigens. The availability of immune exposure information extended only to CMV serostatus. Reported findings show TCR beta sequences accurately forecast HLA-A and HLA-B alleles in most subjects.

About this clone: Its target is unknown.

PCR amplification relied on 60 Vbeta primers (plus 13 Jbeta primers). Libraries were prepared by immunoSEQ multiplex PCR; TCRdb keeps only in-frame clonotypes and omits some of them. The sample lists approximately 89,000 clones, approximately 80% occurring once. With 3 bases clipped from V and 2 bases from J, the junction kept 21 bases outside the gene matches. Germline V gene data show CDR1 as SGDLS and CDR2 as YYNGEE. This CDR3 has 20 amino acids. Sequencing was carried out using PBMCs. This receptor was taken from a human donor in good health. The chain is built from TRBV9 and TRBJ2-5; 8 bases agree with TRBD2. CDR3 nucleotide sequence: TGTGCCAGCAGCGGCCCGATATTGGCGGCGGGAGGCCCGAATCAAGAGACCCAGTACTTC. Translated, it gives CASSGPILAAGGPNQETQYF. Based on the CDR3 plus reference TRBV9 and TRBJ2-5, the full variable domain is DSGVTQTPKHLITATGQRVTLRCSPRSGDLSVYWYQQSLDQGLQFLIQYYNGEERAKGNILERFSAQQFPDLHSELNLSSLELGDSALYFCASSGPILAAGGPNQETQYFGPGTRLLVL.